These 26 T cell receptor beta chains originate from one sample sequenced in a study of cytomegalovirus exposure and HLA in healthy donors. PCR was performed using 60 Vbeta and 13 Jbeta primers. Libraries were prepared by immunoSEQ multiplex PCR; TCRdb keeps only in-frame clonotypes and omits some of them. The sample includes about 160,000 clones, 79% seen only once; the top ten take about 2%. Sequences were obtained from PBMCs. These receptor sequences come from a man aged 35 to 55 in good health and CMV-seronegative.

The V gene is TRBV28, the J gene TRBJ2-5, with TRBD1 matching over 8 bases. The CDR3 sequence is 15 residues long. The germline V gene encodes CDR1 MDHEN and CDR2 SYDVKM. V lost 5 bases to trimming and J lost 1 base; unmatched junction nucleotides: 6. The chain's CDR3 is CASSLRQGIQETQYF. CDR3 DNA: TGTGCCAGCAGTCTTAGACAGGGGATCCAAGAGACCCAGTACTTC.

This CDR3 is CASSGVFTGELFF. CDR3 coding DNA: TGTGCCAGCAGCGGGGTATTCACCGGGGAGCTGTTTTTT. The chain combines TRBV2 with TRBJ2-2, with D perhaps TRBD2 (5 bases). V lost 6 bases and J lost 4, with 9 bases in between. This CDR3 spans 13 amino acids. CDR1 is SNHLY and CDR2 is FYNNEI in the germline V gene.

The J gene is TRBJ2-7, the V gene TRBV7-8, with D possibly TRBD1 on 5 matching bases. Germline CDR1 reads SGHVS; CDR2 reads FQNEAQ. V lost 0 bases, J lost 8 bases, and 8 bases lay in between. There are 12 residues in the CDR3. CDR3 amino acids: CASSLAAGKQYF. The DNA of the CDR3 is TGTGCCAGCAGCTTAGCCGCAGGGAAGCAGTACTTC.

The chain joins TRBV7-8 to TRBJ2-1; D not certain. V lost 2 bases, J lost 0 bases, and 14 bases lay in between. Germline V gene sequence: CDR1 SGHVS, CDR2 FQNEAQ. The CDR3 sequence is 17 residues long. In DNA, the CDR3 is TGTGCCAGCAGCTTATATCCAGGAAGTAGCTCCTACAATGAGCAGTTCTTC. Its translation is CASSLYPGSSSYNEQFF.

The chain couples TRBV7-2 to TRBJ1-1, with D possibly being TRBD1 (5 bases). The germline CDR1 and CDR2 sequences are SGHTA and FQGNSA. V was shortened by 5 bases and J by 5 bases, with 15 bases between the two germline ends. The length of the CDR3 is 14 residues. The CDR3 loop reads CASSAGPTGTEAFF. As DNA, the CDR3 is TGTGCCAGCAGCGCGGGACCTACGGGGACTGAAGCTTTCTTT.

The chain recombines TRBV28 with TRBJ2-5; 10 nucleotides align to TRBD1. The V segment lost 3 bases and the J segment 6 bases; nucleotides outside the gene matches: 7. CDR3 size: 15 residues. The V gene's germline CDR1 is MDHEN and CDR2 SYDVKM. The CDR3 DNA reads as TGTGCCAGCAGTTTCAGACAGGGGGCGCGACAGACCCAGTACTTC. Translation: CASSFRQGARQTQYF.

This clone was detected only once. The same CDR3 arises from other DNA sequences in this sample as well. In DNA form, the CDR3 reads TGTGCCAGCAGCGTAGAACTTAATGAAAAACTGTTTTTT. It yields the protein CASSVELNEKLFF. This chain joins TRBV9 and TRBJ1-4; unclear D gene. V shed 0 bases and J shed 4 bases, with 4 bases lying between them. Germline V lookup: CDR1 SGDLS, CDR2 YYNGEE. The CDR3 is 13 amino acids.

The chain joins TRBV14 to TRBJ1-1; TRBD1 aligns across 7 bases. The CDR3 covers 14 residues. In germline, CDR1 is SGHDN, CDR2 FVKESK. Trimming took 7 bases from V and 2 from J; bases not matched to a gene: 7. In DNA form, the CDR3 reads TGTGCCAGCAAGATAGGACAGGTCAACACTGAAGCTTTCTTT. Amino acids: CASKIGQVNTEAFF.

This clone was observed a few times. Other DNA sequences in the sample encode the same CDR3. This chain connects TRBV14 to TRBJ2-1; D ambiguous. Germline-derived CDR1 and CDR2 are SGHDN and FVKESK. Trimming shortened V by 2 bases and J by 7 bases, and 9 bases separated the two germline ends. The CDR3 is 13 residues long. Here the CDR3 DNA reads TGTGCCAGCAGCCAAAATCGAGGTAATGAGCAGTTCTTC. Its protein product is CASSQNRGNEQFF.

The chain carries TRBV19 and TRBJ1-5; D gene unclear. Germline V gives CDR1 LNHDA, CDR2 SQIVND (reference sequence). Trimming removed 0 bases from V and 3 bases from J, with 6 bases in between. CDR3 length: 14 amino acids. CDR3 sequence: CASSIEETNQPQHF. The CDR3 bases are TGTGCCAGTAGTATAGAGGAGACCAATCAGCCCCAGCATTTT. The whole variable domain, filled in from reference TRBV19 and TRBJ1-5, reads DGGITQSPKYLFRKEGQNVTLSCEQNLNHDAMYWYRQDPGQGLRLIYYSQIVNDFQKGDIAEGYSVSREKKESFPLTVTSAQKNPTAFYLCASSIEETNQPQHFGDGTRLSIL.

The chain links TRBV7-9 to TRBJ2-7; 7 bases are shared with TRBD1. The germline V gene encodes CDR1 SEHNR and CDR2 FQNEAQ (reference sequence). V trimming: 5 bases; J trimming: 2 bases; junction bases outside the gene matches: 6. CDR3 length equals 14 residues. The CDR3 protein is CASSRRDSTYEQYF. The CDR3 region has the DNA TGTGCCAGCAGCCGCCGGGACAGTACCTACGAGCAGTACTTC.

The J gene is TRBJ1-1, the V gene TRBV29-1; 7 positions match TRBD1. The germline V gene has CDR1 SQVTM and CDR2 ANQGSEA. The V segment lost 5 bases and the J segment 0 bases; nucleotides outside the gene matches: 3. This CDR3 is built from 13 residues. DNA for the CDR3: TGCAGCGTTAGGGGGCGGGTGAACACTGAAGCTTTCTTT. As protein: CSVRGRVNTEAFF.

The chain has TRBV2 and TRBJ2-3; D may be TRBD1 (6 bases). V lost 8 bases, J lost 2 bases, and 14 bases lay in between. The length of the CDR3 is 14 residues. From germline, CDR1 is SNHLY and CDR2 FYNNEI. CDR3: CASVGDIFTDTQYF. The DNA for the CDR3 is TGTGCCAGCGTCGGGGACATTTTCACAGATACGCAGTATTTT.

This clone was seen more than once but under ten times. This chain's CDR3 is CASSPRTSGGETQYF. Written as DNA, the CDR3 is TGTGCCAGTAGTCCCCGGACTAGCGGGGGAGAGACCCAGTACTTC. The V and J genes are TRBV19 and TRBJ2-5; the match to TRBD2 covers 13 bases. Per the germline V gene, CDR1 is LNHDA and CDR2 is SQIVND (reference sequence). V was clipped by 5 bases and J by 4 bases; unmatched bases: 4. This CDR3 has 15 residues.

The rearrangement joins TRBV5-1 to TRBJ2-7; 8 nucleotides agree with TRBD1. V shed 0 bases and J 5 bases; nucleotides not matched to a gene: 16. This CDR3 is built from 18 residues. Germline values: CDR1 SGHRS, CDR2 YFSETQ. The CDR3 nucleotides read TGCGCCAGCAGCTTGGGGATAGGGTTCGGGACAGGCTCGGACGAGCAGTACTTC. It is translated as CASSLGIGFGTGSDEQYF.

This clone was counted once. In DNA, the CDR3 is TGCAGCGTTAGGACAGGGTTAAGGTTCTACGAGCAGTACTTC. Residues: CSVRTGLRFYEQYF. The V call is TRBV29-1, the J call TRBJ2-5, with 8 bases fitting TRBD1. The J call is doubtful: the DNA matches TRBJ2-7 better. The CDR3 totals 14 residues. Germline CDR1 and CDR2: SQVTM and ANQGSEA.

The chain employs TRBV15 and TRBJ2-5; 12 bases line up with TRBD2. Trimming at V came to 1 base and at J to 3 bases, leaving 12 bases not matched to a gene. CDR1 LNHNV and CDR2 YYDKDF come from the germline V gene (reference sequence). This CDR3 spans 19 amino acids. This CDR3 is CATSRARWGLAGSKETQYF. The CDR3 nucleotides are TGTGCCACCAGCAGAGCTCGGTGGGGACTAGCGGGCTCCAAAGAGACCCAGTACTTC.

J is TRBJ2-4 and V is TRBV5-8, with D tentatively TRBD2 (6 bases). This CDR3 is 16 amino acids long. V was shortened by 2 bases and J by 5 bases, with 17 bases between the two germline ends. Germline V lookup: CDR1 SGHTS, CDR2 YDEGEE. In DNA form, the CDR3 reads TGTGCCAGCAGCTTCTTACCGGGAGCCGGGGAAAACATTCAGTACTTC. It encodes CASSFLPGAGENIQYF.

The chain recombines TRBV27 with TRBJ1-5; TRBD1 is a possible D gene (5 bases). The CDR3 totals 12 residues. V gave up 8 bases and J gave up 9 bases, with 14 bases separating them. Looked up from germline, CDR1 is MNHEY and CDR2 is SMNVEV (reference sequence). This CDR3 is CASATGLGPQHF. The CDR3 nucleotides read TGTGCCAGCGCCACAGGCTTGGGGCCCCAGCATTTT.

V and J are TRBV30 and TRBJ1-2; D remains ambiguous. V was cut by 2 bases and J by 6 bases, with 13 bases left in between. The CDR3 runs to 13 residues. Germline CDR1 GTSNPN, CDR2 SVGIG (reference sequence). CDR3: CAWSPADTHGYTF. The CDR3, as DNA: TGTGCCTGGAGTCCTGCAGACACCCATGGCTACACCTTC.

The chain couples TRBV18 to TRBJ1-2; D might be TRBD1 (6 bases). CDR1 KGHSH and CDR2 LQKENI come from the germline V gene. The CDR3 has 18 amino acids. V was trimmed by 3 bases and J by 2 bases, leaving 22 bases between them. CDR3 bases: TGTGCCAGCTCACCTCAAACGAGAGGAGTTAGGGGGAACTATGGCTACACCTTC. The encoded protein is CASSPQTRGVRGNYGYTF.

A note on this clone: Mismatch with germline at one junction end may stem from a read error. The DNA of the CDR3 is TGTGCCAGCAGCTTAGGAAGCACCTACGAGCGGTACTTC. This translates into CASSLGSTYERYF. The chain joins TRBV7-9 to TRBJ2-7, with D unresolved. CDR1 is SEHNR and CDR2 is FQNEAQ in the germline V gene (reference sequence). The CDR3 has 13 amino acids.

V usage is TRBV28 and J usage is TRBJ2-7, with TRBD1 matching 10 bases. Germline lookup yields CDR1 MDHEN and CDR2 SYDVKM. Germline trimming cut 10 bases from V and 2 bases from J; bases unmatched to any gene: 5. This CDR3 is 13 amino acids long. The DNA of the CDR3 is TGTGCCATCTCCGGGACAGGGGCCTACGAGCAGTACTTC. The encoded protein is CAISGTGAYEQYF. The complete variable domain, with remaining parts taken from reference TRBV28 and TRBJ2-7, reads DVKVTQSSRYLVKRTGEKVFLECVQDMDHENMFWYRQDPGLGLRLIYFSYDVKMKEKGDIPEGYSVSREKKERFSLILESASTNQTSMYLCAISGTGAYEQYFGPGTRLTVT.

This clone was recorded once. The junction departs from the called germline gene at one end, perhaps through a read error. Within the sample, other DNA sequences also encode this same CDR3. This chain joins TRBV11-2 and TRBJ1-3; 7 bases align to TRBD1. The CDR3 totals 15 residues. Germline V lookup: CDR1 SGHAT, CDR2 FQNNGV. CDR3 sequence reads: CASSLRQGTGNTIYF. As DNA, the CDR3 is TGTGCCAGCAGCTTACGACAGGGCACTGGGAACACCATATATTTT. Using reference TRBV11-2 and TRBJ1-3 for the parts outside the CDR3, the full variable domain is EAGVAQSPRYKIIEKRQSVAFWCNPISGHATLYWYQQILGQGPKLLIQFQNNGVVDDSQLPKDRFSAERLKGVDSTLKIQPAKLEDSAVYLCASSLRQGTGNTIYFGEGSWLTVV.

The V and J genes are TRBV28 and TRBJ2-7, with TRBD2 as a possible D gene (6 bases). The CDR3 runs 13 residues. CDR1 and CDR2 from the germline V gene are MDHEN and SYDVKM. Trimming removed 8 bases from V and 4 bases from J, with 15 bases in between. CDR3 region: CASRGTGLYEQYF. In DNA, the CDR3 is TGTGCCAGCCGGGGGACTGGGCTATACGAGCAGTACTTC.

This rearrangement joins TRBV7-9 to TRBJ2-7, with a weak D call TRBD2 (6 bases). The germline CDR1 and CDR2 sequences are SEHNR and FQNEAQ (reference sequence). The CDR3 is 13 residues long. Trimming took off 4 bases at V and 4 bases at J, with 11 bases between the two ends. In DNA, the CDR3 is TGTGCCAGCAGCTGGGGGGTTCGGTACGAGCAGTACTTC. This translates into CASSWGVRYEQYF.